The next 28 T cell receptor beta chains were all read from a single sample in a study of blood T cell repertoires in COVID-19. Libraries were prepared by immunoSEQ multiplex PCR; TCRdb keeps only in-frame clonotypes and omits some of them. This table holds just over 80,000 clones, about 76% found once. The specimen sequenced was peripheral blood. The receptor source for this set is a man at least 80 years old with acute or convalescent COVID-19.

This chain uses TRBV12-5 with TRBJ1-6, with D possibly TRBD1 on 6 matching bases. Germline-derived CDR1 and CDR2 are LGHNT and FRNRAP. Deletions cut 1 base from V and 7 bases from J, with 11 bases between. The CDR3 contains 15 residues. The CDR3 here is CASGLGRGGNSPLHF. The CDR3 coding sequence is TGTGCTAGTGGTTTGGGCAGGGGAGGGAATTCACCCCTCCACTTT.

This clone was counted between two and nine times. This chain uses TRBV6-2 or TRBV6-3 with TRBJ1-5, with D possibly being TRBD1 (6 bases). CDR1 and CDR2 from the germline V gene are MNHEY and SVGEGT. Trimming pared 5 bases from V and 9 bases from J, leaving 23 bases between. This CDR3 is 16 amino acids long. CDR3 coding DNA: TGTGCCAGCAGTGACCACCGGGACACGCGCACTTGGCCCCAGCATTTT. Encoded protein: CASSDHRDTRTWPQHF.

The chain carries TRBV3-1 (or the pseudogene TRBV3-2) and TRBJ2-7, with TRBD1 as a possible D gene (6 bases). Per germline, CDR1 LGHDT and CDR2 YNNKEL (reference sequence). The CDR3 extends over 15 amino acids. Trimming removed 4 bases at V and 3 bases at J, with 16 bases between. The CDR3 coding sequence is TGTGCCAGCAGCCCGTTGGGGGCTAATGGCTACGAGCAGTACTTC. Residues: CASSPLGANGYEQYF.

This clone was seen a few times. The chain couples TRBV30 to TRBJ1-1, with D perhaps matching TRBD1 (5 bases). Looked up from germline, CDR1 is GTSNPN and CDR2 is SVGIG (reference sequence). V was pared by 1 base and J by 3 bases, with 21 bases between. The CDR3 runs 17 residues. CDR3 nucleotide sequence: TGTGCCTGGAGTGCCCCGTGGGAGACTAGGGGTGACACTGAAGCTTTCTTT. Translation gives CAWSAPWETRGDTEAFF.

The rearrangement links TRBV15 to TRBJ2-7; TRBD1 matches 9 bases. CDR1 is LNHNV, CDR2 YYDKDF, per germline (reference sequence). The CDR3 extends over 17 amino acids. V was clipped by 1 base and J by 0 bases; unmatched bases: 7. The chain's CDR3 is CATSRVGTGLSSYEQYF. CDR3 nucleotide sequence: TGTGCCACCAGCAGAGTGGGGACAGGGCTGAGCTCCTACGAGCAGTACTTC.

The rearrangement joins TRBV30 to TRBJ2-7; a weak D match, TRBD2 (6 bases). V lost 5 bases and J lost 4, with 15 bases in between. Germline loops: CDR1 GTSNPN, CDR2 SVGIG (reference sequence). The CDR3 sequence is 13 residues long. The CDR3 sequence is CAWEGGRRYEQYF. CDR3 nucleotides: TGTGCCTGGGAGGGAGGTCGCAGATACGAGCAGTACTTC.

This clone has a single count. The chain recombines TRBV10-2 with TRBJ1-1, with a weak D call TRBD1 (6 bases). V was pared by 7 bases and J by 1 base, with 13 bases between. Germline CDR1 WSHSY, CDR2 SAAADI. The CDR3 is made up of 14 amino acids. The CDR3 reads CASKLGHQNTEAFF. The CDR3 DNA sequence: TGCGCCAGCAAACTGGGACACCAGAACACTGAAGCTTTCTTT.

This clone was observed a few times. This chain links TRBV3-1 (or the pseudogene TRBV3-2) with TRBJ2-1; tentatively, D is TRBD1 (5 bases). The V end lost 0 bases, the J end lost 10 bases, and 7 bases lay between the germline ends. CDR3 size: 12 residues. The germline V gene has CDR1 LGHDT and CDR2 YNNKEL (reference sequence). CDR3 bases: TGTGCCAGCAGCCAAGATCAGGGAGAGCAGTTCTTC. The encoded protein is CASSQDQGEQFF.

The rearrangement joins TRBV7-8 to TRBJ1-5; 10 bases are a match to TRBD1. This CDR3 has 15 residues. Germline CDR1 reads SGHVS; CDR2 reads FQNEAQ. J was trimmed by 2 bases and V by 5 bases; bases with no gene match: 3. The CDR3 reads CASSTGTGGNQPQHF. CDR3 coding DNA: TGTGCCAGCAGCACCGGGACAGGGGGCAATCAGCCCCAGCATTTT.

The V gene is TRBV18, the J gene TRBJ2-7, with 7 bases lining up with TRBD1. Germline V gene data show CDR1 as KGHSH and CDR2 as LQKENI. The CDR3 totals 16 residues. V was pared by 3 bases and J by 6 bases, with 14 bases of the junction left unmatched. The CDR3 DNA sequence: TGTGCCAGCTCACCTCTAGGACAGGAAGGGCGAGGCGAGCAGTACTTC. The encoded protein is CASSPLGQEGRGEQYF.

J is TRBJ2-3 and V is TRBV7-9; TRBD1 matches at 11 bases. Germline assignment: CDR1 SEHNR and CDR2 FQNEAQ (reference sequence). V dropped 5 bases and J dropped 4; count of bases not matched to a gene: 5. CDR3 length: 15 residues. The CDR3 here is CASSPGQGAADTQYF. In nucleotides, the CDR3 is TGTGCCAGCAGCCCTGGACAGGGGGCAGCAGATACGCAGTATTTT.

CDR3 DNA: TGTGCCAGCAGTGAAGAAGGGGTAGCGGGAGGGTACGAGCAGTTCTTC. This translates into CASSEEGVAGGYEQFF. The rearrangement links TRBV6-1 to TRBJ2-1; 11 nucleotides agree with TRBD2. Losses at the gene ends were 1 base for V and 10 bases for J; bases not matched to a gene: 9. The germline gives CDR1 MNHNS, CDR2 SASEGT. The length of the CDR3 is 16 residues.

The CDR3 DNA sequence: TGTGCCAGCAAAGCTACAGAGATGAACACTGAAGCTTTCTTT. Its translation is CASKATEMNTEAFF. This chain uses TRBV5-4 with TRBJ1-1, with no clear D. Germline V CDR1 and CDR2: SGHNT, YYREEE (reference sequence). Trimming took 6 bases from V and 0 from J, leaving 12 bases between them. This CDR3 has 14 residues.

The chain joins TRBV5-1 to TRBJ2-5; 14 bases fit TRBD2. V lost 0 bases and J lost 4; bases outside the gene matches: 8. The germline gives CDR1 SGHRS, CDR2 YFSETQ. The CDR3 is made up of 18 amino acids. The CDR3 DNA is TGCGCCAGCAGCTTGGTGGGACTAGCGGGAGTGGGGGCAGAGACCCAGTACTTC. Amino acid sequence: CASSLVGLAGVGAETQYF. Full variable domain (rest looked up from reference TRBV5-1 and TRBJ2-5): KAGVTQTPRYLIKTRGQQVTLSCSPISGHRSVSWYQQTPGQGLQFLFEYFSETQRNKGNFPGRFSGRQFSNSRSEMNVSTLELGDSALYLCASSLVGLAGVGAETQYFGPGTRLLVL.

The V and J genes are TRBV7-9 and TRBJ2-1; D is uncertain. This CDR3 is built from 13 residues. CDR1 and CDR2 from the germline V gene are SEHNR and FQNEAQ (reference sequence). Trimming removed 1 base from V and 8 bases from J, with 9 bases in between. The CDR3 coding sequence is TGTGCCAGCAGCTTAGGGTTGGGCTATGAGCAGTTCTTC. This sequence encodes CASSLGLGYEQFF.

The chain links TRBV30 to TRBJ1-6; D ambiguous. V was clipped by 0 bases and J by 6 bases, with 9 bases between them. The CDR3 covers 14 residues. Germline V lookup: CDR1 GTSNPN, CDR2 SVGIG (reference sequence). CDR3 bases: TGTGCCTGGAGTGTACGTGTCGGTAATTCACCCCTCCACTTT. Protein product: CAWSVRVGNSPLHF.

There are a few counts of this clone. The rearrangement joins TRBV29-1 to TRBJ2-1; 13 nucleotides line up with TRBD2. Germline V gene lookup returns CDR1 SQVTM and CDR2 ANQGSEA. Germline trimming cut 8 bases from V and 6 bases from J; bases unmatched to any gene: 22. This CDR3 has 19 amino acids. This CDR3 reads CSTRRRDARTSGSPNEQFF. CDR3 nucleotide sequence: TGCAGCACTCGAAGAAGGGACGCCCGGACTAGCGGGAGTCCCAATGAGCAGTTCTTC.

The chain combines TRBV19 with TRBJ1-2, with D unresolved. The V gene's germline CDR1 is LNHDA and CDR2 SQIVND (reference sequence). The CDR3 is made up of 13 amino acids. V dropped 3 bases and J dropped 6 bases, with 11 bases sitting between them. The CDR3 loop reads CASSIEPTHGYTF. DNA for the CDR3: TGTGCCAGTAGTATTGAGCCGACTCATGGCTACACCTTC.

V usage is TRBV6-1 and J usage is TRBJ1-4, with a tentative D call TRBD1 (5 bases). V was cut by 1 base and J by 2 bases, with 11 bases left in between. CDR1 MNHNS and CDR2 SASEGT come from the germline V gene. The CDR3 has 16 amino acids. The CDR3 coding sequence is TGTGCCAGCAGTGAAGAAGGCACAGGCACTAATGAAAAACTGTTTTTT. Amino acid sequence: CASSEEGTGTNEKLFF.

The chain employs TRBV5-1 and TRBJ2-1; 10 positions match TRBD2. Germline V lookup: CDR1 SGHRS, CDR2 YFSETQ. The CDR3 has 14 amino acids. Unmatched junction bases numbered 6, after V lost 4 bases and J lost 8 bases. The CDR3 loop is CASSPLAGVDEQFF. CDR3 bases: TGCGCCAGCAGCCCTCTAGCGGGAGTGGATGAGCAGTTCTTC.

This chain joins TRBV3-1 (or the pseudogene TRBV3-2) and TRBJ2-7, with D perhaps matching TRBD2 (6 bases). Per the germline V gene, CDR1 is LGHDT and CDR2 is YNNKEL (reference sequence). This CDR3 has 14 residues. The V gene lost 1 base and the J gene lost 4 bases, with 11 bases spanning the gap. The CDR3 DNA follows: TGTGCCAGCAGCCAAGGACTAGTTGGGTACGAGCAGTACTTC. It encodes CASSQGLVGYEQYF.

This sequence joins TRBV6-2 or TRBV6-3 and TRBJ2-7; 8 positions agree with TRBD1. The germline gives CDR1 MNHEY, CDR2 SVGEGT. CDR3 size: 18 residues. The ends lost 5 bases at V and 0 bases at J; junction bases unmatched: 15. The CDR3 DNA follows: TGTGCCAGCAGTAGAAAAAGCCCCCTGGGACAGGTCTCCTACGAGCAGTACTTC. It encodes CASSRKSPLGQVSYEQYF.

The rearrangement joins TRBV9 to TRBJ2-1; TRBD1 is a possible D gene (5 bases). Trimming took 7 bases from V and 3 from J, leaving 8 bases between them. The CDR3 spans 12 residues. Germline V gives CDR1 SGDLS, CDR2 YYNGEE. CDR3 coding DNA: TGTGCCAGCGGGGCCTACTACAATGAGCAGTTCTTC. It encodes CASGAYYNEQFF.

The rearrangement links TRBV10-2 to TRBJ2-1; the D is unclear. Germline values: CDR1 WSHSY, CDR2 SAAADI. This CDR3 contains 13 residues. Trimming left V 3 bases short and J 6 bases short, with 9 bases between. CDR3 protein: CASSEPRSNEQFF. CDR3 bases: TGCGCCAGCAGTGAACCTAGAAGCAATGAGCAGTTCTTC.

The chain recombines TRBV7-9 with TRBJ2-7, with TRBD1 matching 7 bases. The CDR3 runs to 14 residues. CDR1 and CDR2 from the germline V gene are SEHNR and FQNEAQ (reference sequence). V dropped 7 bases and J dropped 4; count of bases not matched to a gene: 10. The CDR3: CASTSSGRGYEQYF. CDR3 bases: TGTGCCAGCACCTCTTCTGGCAGGGGGTACGAGCAGTACTTC.

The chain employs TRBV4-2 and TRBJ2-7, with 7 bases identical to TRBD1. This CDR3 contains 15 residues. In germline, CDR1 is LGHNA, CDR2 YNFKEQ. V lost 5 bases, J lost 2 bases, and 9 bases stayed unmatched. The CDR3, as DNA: TGTGCCAGCAGCTCACGGACAGGCCTTACCTACGAGCAGTACTTC. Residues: CASSSRTGLTYEQYF.

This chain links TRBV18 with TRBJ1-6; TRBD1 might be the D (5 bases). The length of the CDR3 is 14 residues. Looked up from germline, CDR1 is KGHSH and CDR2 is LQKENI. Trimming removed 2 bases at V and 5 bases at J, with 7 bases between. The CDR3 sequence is CASSPTTDNSPLHF. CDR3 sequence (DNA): TGTGCCAGCTCACCAACGACAGATAATTCACCCCTCCACTTT.

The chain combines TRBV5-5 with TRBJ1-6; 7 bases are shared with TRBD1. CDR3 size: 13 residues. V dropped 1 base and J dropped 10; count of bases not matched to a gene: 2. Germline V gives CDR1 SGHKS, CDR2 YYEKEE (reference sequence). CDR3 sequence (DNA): TGTGCCAGCAGCTTGACAGGGGAATCACCCCTCCACTTT. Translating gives CASSLTGESPLHF.